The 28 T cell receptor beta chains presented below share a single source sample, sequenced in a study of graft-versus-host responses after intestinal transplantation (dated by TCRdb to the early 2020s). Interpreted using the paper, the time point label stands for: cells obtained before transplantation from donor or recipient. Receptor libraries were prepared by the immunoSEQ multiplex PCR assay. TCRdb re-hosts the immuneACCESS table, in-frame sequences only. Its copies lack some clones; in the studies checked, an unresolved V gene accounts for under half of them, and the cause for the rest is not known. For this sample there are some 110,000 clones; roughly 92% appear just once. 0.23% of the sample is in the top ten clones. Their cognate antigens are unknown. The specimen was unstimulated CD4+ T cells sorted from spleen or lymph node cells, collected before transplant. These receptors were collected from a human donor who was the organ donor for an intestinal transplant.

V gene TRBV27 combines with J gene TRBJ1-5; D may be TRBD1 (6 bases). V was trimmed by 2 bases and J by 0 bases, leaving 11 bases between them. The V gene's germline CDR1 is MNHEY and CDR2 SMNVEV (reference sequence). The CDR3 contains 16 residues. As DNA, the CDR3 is TGTGCCAGCAGTTTAAGAGGGGGAATTAGCAATCAGCCCCAGCATTTT. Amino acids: CASSLRGGISNQPQHF.

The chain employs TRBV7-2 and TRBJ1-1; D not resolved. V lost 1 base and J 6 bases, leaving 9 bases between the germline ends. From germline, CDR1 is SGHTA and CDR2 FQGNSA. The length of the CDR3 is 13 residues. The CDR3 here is CASSLVGRAEAFF. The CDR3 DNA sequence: TGTGCCAGCAGCTTAGTGGGTAGGGCTGAAGCTTTCTTT.

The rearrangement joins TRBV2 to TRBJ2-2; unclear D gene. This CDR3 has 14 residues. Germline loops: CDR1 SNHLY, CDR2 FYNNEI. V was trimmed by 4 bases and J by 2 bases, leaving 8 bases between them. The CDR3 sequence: CASSAWFNTGELFF. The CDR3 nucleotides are TGTGCCAGCAGTGCATGGTTCAACACCGGGGAGCTGTTTTTT.

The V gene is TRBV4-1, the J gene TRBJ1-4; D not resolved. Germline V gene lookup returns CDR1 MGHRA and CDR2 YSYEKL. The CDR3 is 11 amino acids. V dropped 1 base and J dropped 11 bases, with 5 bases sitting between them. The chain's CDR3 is CASSQGGKLFF. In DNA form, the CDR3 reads TGCGCCAGCAGCCAAGGGGGTAAACTGTTTTTT.

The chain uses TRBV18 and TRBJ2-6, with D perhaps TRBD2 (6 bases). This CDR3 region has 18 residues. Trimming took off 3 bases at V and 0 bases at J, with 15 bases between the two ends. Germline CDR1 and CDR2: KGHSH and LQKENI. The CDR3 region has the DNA TGTGCCAGCTCACCGGGGTCTCTACTAGCCTCTGGGGCCAACGTCCTGACTTTC. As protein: CASSPGSLLASGANVLTF. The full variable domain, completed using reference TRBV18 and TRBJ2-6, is NAGVMQNPRHLVRRRGQEARLRCSPMKGHSHVYWYRQLPEEGLKFMVYLQKENIIDESGMPKERFSAEFPKEGPSILRIQQVVRGDSAAYFCASSPGSLLASGANVLTFGAGSRLTVL.

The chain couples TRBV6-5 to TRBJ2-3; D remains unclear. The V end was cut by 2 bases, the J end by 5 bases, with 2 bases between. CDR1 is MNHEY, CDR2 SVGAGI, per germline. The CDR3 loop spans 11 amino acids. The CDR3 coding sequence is TGTGCCAGCAGTTACGGAGATACGCAGTATTTT. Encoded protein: CASSYGDTQYF.

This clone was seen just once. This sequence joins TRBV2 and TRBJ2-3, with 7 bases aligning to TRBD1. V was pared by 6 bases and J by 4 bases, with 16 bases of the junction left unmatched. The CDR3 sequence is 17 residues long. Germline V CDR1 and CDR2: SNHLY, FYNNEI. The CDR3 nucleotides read TGTGCCAGCAGGAGATTTAAAGACAGGGCCGGGTCAGATACGCAGTATTTT. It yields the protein CASRRFKDRAGSDTQYF.

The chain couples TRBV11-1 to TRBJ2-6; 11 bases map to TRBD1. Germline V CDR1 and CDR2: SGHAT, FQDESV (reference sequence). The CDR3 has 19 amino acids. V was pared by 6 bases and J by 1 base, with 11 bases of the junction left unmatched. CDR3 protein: CASRPTPGTGGSGANVLTF. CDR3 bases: TGTGCCAGCAGACCCACCCCCGGGACAGGGGGATCTGGGGCCAACGTCCTGACTTTC.

The CDR3 sequence: CASSIMGSTDTQYF. As DNA, the CDR3 is TGTGCCAGTAGTATAATGGGGAGCACAGATACGCAGTATTTT. The chain recombines TRBV19 with TRBJ2-3; D is unclear. This CDR3 has 14 amino acids. Germline CDR1 LNHDA, CDR2 SQIVND (reference sequence). V dropped 2 bases and J dropped 0 bases, with 6 bases sitting between them.

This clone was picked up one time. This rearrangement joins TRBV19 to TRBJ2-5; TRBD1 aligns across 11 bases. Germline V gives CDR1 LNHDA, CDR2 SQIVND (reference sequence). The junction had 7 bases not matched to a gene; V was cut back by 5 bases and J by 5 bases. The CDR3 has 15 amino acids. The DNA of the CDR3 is TGTGCCAGTAGTGCCAAAGGACAGGGGGCTGAGACCCAGTACTTC. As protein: CASSAKGQGAETQYF.

For the CDR3, the DNA is TGTGCCAGCAGTTTTAGGGTGGGAGAGACCCAGTACTTC. This sequence encodes CASSFRVGETQYF. The V and J genes are TRBV28 and TRBJ2-5; no clear D. This CDR3 has 13 residues. With 3 bases removed from V and 4 bases from J, the gap between germline ends came to 9 bases. CDR1 is MDHEN, CDR2 SYDVKM, per germline.

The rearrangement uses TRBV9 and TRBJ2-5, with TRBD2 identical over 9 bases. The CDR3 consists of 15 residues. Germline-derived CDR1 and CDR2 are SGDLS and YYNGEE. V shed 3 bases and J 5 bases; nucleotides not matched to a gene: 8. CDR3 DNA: TGTGCCAGCAGCGGACTGGCCGCGGGGGGGGAGACCCAGTACTTC. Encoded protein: CASSGLAAGGETQYF.

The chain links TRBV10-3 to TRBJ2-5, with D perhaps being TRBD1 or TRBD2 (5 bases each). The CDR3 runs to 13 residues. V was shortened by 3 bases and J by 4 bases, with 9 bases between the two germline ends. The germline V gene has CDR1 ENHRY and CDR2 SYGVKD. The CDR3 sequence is CAISDWGRETQYF. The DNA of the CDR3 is TGTGCCATCAGTGATTGGGGACGAGAGACCCAGTACTTC.

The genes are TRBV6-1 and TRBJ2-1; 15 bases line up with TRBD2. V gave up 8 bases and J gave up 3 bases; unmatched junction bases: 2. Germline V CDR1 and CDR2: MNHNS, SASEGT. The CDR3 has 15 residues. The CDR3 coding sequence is TGTGCCAGCGGGGGACTAGCGGGAGGCTACAATGAGCAGTTCTTC. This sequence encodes CASGGLAGGYNEQFF.

This chain's CDR3 is CASKEDLGRAEAFF. Here the CDR3 DNA reads TGCGCCAGCAAGGAGGACCTAGGGAGAGCTGAAGCTTTCTTT. V gene TRBV5-1 combines with J gene TRBJ1-1; D gene uncertain. Trimming cost V 6 bases and J 6 bases, with 18 bases left between them. The CDR3 consists of 14 residues. Germline assignment: CDR1 SGHRS and CDR2 YFSETQ.

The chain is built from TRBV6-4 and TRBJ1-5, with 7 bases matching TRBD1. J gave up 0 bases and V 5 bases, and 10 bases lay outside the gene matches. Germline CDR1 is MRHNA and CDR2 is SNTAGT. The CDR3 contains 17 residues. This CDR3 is CASSPGTESYSNQPQHF. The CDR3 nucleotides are TGTGCCAGCAGTCCGGGGACAGAGTCTTATAGCAATCAGCCCCAGCATTTT.

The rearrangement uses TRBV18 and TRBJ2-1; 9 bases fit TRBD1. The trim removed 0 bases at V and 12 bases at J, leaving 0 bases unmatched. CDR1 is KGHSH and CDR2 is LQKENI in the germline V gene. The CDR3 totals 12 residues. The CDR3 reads CASSPPDRGQFF. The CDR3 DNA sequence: TGTGCCAGCTCACCACCGGACAGGGGGCAGTTCTTC.

The CDR3 DNA sequence: TGTGCCAGTCCGATTGCAGGCTCCTACGAGCAGTACTTC. Its protein is CASPIAGSYEQYF. The chain has TRBV19 and TRBJ2-7; D gene unclear. CDR3 size: 13 residues. The germline V gene has CDR1 LNHDA and CDR2 SQIVND (reference sequence). V gave up 8 bases and J gave up 0 bases, with 11 bases separating them.

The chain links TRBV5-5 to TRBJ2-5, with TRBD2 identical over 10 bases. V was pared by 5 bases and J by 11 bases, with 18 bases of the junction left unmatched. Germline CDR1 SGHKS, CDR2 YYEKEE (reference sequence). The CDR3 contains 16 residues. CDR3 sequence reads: CASSLLPPGAGGVQYF. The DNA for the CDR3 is TGTGCCAGCAGTCTTCTACCGCCCGGAGCGGGAGGGGTGCAGTACTTC. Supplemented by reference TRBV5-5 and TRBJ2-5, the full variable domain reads DAGVTQSPTHLIKTRGQQVTLRCSPISGHKSVSWYQQVLGQGPQFIFQYYEKEERGRGNFPDRFSARQFPNYSSELNVNALLLGDSALYLCASSLLPPGAGGVQYFGPGTRLLVL.

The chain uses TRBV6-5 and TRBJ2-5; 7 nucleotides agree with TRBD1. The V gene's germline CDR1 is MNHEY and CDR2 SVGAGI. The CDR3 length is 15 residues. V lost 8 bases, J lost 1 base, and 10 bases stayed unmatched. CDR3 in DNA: TGTGCCAGCGCCTCAGGGGGAAAATCCCAAGAGACCCAGTACTTC. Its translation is CASASGGKSQETQYF.

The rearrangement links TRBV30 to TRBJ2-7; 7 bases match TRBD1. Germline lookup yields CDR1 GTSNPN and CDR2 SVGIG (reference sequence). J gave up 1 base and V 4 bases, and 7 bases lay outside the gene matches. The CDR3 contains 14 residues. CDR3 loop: CAWIRKGASYEQYF. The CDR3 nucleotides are TGTGCCTGGATACGCAAGGGGGCTTCCTACGAGCAGTACTTC.

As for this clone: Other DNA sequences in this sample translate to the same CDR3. CDR3 protein: CASSVGEGDTQYF. The CDR3 region has the DNA TGTGCCAGCAGCGTAGGCGAGGGTGATACGCAGTATTTT. The chain recombines TRBV9 with TRBJ2-3; a weak D match, TRBD2 (5 bases). The V gene lost 0 bases and the J gene lost 6 bases, with 8 bases spanning the gap. In germline, CDR1 is SGDLS, CDR2 YYNGEE. This CDR3 spans 13 amino acids. The variable domain in full, completed from reference TRBV9 and TRBJ2-3, reads DSGVTQTPKHLITATGQRVTLRCSPRSGDLSVYWYQQSLDQGLQFLIQYYNGEERAKGNILERFSAQQFPDLHSELNLSSLELGDSALYFCASSVGEGDTQYFGPGTRLTVL.

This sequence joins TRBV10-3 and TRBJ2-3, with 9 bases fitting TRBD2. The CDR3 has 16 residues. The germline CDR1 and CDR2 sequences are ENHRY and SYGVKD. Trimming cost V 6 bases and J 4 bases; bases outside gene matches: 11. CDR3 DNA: TGTGCCATCAGATTAGCGGGAGATGGTGGCGCAGATACGCAGTATTTT. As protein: CAIRLAGDGGADTQYF.

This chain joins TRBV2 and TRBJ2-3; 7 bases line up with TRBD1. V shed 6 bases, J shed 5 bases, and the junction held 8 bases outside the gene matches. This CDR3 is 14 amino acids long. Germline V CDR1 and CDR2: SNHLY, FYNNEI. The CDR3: CASSYGQVGDTQYF. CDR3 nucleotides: TGTGCCAGCAGCTACGGACAGGTGGGAGATACGCAGTATTTT.

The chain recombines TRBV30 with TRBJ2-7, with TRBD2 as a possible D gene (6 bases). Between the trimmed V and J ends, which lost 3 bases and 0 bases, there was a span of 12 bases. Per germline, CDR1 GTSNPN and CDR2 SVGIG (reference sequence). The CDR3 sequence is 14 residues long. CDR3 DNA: TGTGCCTGGAGAAGGGACTGGTCCTCCTACGAGCAGTACTTC. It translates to CAWRRDWSSYEQYF.

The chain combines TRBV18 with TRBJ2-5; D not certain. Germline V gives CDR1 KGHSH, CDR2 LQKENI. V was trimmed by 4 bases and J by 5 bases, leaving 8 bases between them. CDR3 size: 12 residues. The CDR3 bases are TGTGCCAGCTCACAGGACCGCGAGACCCAGTACTTC. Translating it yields CASSQDRETQYF.

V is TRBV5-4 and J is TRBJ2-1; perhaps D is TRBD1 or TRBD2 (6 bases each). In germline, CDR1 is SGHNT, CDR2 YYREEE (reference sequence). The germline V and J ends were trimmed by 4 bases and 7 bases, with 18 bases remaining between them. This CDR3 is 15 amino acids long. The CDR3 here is CASSLRAGAGNEQFF. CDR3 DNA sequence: TGTGCCAGCAGCCTGAGGGCAGGGGCGGGGAATGAGCAGTTCTTC.

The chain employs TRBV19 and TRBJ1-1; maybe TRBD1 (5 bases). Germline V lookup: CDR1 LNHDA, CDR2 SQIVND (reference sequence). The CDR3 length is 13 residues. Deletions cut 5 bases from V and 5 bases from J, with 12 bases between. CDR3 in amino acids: CASSPQGRTEAFF. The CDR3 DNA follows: TGTGCCAGTAGTCCCCAGGGTAGGACTGAAGCTTTCTTT.